In its sample, the clone carrying this T cell receptor (beta chain) was seen once. The antigen remains unidentified. The data are from a study of T cell repertoires in cytomegalovirus infection. Study details: Used in the study were CMV epitopes, some recently identified and HLA-C-restricted, others well-studied and HLA-B-restricted. Findings of the study overall: Dominant in the ex vivo response were TCR beta clonotypes restricted by HLA-C and specific for CMV.

TCRdb ran MiXCR on the reads and lists one entry per CDR3 protein. The profile shows a few hundred thousand distinct CDR3 sequences, about 44% of them singletons. This sample comprised cultured PBMCs, obtained from culture after CMV antigen stimulation. This TCR derives from a human donor in good health (CMV status not recorded). Some clones in this sample may be carry-over from other donors' samples.

Here the CDR3 reads CAIGGTSDGTQYF. DNA for the CDR3: TGTGCCATCGGGGGTACTAGCGACGGGACCCAGTACTTC. The chain has TRBV10-3 and TRBJ2-5; 7 positions match TRBD2. This CDR3 is built from 13 residues. Germline trimming cut 8 bases from V and 7 bases from J; bases unmatched to any gene: 10. Per the germline V gene, CDR1 is ENHRY and CDR2 is SYGVKD.